This TCR beta chain was sequenced in a study of cytomegalovirus exposure and HLA in healthy donors (dated by TCRdb to about 2017). Background on the whole study: An earlier analysis of around 600 of the donors reported 250 to 350 Gb of sequence data and around 110 million unique TCR beta sequences from roughly 180 million T cells. The aim of the study was to test whether cataloging public T cell receptors could identify signatures of past pathogen exposure. Among some 410 genotyped donors of the cohort, an average of approximately 200,000 unique TCR beta nucleotide sequences was sequenced per donor, of which 15% to 20% were non-productive. The T cell repertoires of 700 or so subjects were profiled by immunosequencing and related to cytomegalovirus serostatus. An earlier analysis of nearly 600 of the donors applied high-throughput TCR beta sequencing to assess whether each TCR beta V gene segment acted as functional or pseudogenic. Every repertoire in the discovery cohort had been generated on one and the same sequencing platform. Along with the roughly 670-subject first cohort, a separate validation cohort of some 130 different subjects was used. The genetic ancestry cluster associated with self-reported Caucasian donors included roughly 84% of the roughly 410 genotyped donors. Both class I and class II loci were covered by HLA typing, at four-digit resolution. Donor age, sex, ethnicity and CMV serostatus were collected together with the repertoire data. Typing coverage differed by locus: A, B, C, DRB1 and DQB1 were typed in roughly 620-630 donors, DQA1 in roughly 500, DPA1 in 600 to 610, and DPB1 in 450 to 480. Four or five DR-DQ haplotypes were handled as single units for association and clustering because linkage in the cohort was strong. A later analysis re-examined previously published TCR beta repertoires from 600 to 700 donors and added high-resolution HLA genotyping to investigate patterns of TCR occurrence. An early release that covered 500 to 800 HLA-typed donors contained approximately 300 gigabases of sequencing data and tens of millions of unique TCR sequences. A later genetic analysis took genome-wide SNP genotypes for about 55% of the roughly 700 donors and used that subset as a discovery cohort. To predict cytomegalovirus infection status, the study brought together high-throughput TCR immunosequencing, statistical association of individual TCRs with disease status, and machine learning. Rather than drawing on any new phenotypic data, the later analysis identified candidate immune exposures from TCR beta sequences and the way those sequences occurred across donors.

About this clone itself: Its specific antigen is unknown. Base qualities are not recorded, but no much larger clone differs from it by a single base.

The cohort comprised 666 healthy bone marrow donors. Cohort members were all nominally healthy when sampled, although unrecorded immune exposures were likely present. The donor was CMV seropositive and was included in the group of 270 or so seropositive cohort members. Each donor provided a peripheral blood sample, and peripheral blood mononuclear cells were used for TCR beta sequencing. Genomic DNA was extracted from the blood cell samples with the Qiagen DNeasy Blood Extraction Kit. The research as a whole found: When HLA alleles, especially DR and DQ, strongly co-occurred, attributing TCR associations to individual alleles was difficult. In a later analysis, most CMV-associated TCR beta chains were found to appear HLA-restricted, with HLA associations seemingly driven largely by CMV exposure. Some IMGT-functional V segments, including TRBV6-2 and TRBV6-3, could not be distinguished by the 87-base-pair reads and were therefore excluded. It was suggested by the authors that the approach could potentially be generalized to other disease states and immunological phenotypes. An earlier analysis of around 500 of the donors showed that most TCR beta V segments appeared in productive rearrangements either about 90% or about 30% of the time, which broadly matched IMGT annotations. In this cohort, only TCR beta chains were sequenced, and detectable features were limited by the absence of alpha or paired-chain data. According to a later analysis, parvovirus B19, influenza, CMV and Epstein-Barr virus appeared linked to several top co-occurrence clusters. In a later analysis, the rate of TCR association differed among HLA loci, with DRB1 alleles having the most associated TCRs and HLA-C alleles having the fewest. In a later analysis, HLA-associated TCR beta chains showed more clonal expansion and lower generation probabilities than non-associated chains that were equally common. The only immune exposure information available for the cohort was CMV serostatus. Linkage disequilibrium might explain the correlated functional status among segregating V segments, but an unknown experimental factor could not be ruled out. While some public TCRs were present in many individuals, most TCR sequences turned up only very rarely across donors. The sequencing pipeline was judged likely to have produced a cluster of highly shared sequence variants as a technical artifact. In the study, about 150 TCR beta chains were listed as associated with cytomegalovirus. Compared with the approximately 710-donor mean, donors in an Asian-associated ancestry cluster had fewer N-insertions in productive TCRs, according to a later genetic analysis. Specific HLA alleles were associated with 15,000 to 20,000 TCR beta sequences at a false discovery rate of 0.05 in a later analysis. Roughly uniform sequencing depth across donors was assumed in presence/absence analyses, although this assumption may not hold. In vitro tests confirmed that a few of the cytomegalovirus-associated TCR beta chains recognize cytomegalovirus antigens. The earlier analysis of about 600 of the donors excluded approximately 15 rarely observed V segments, including chromosome 9 orphons, because counts were too low. HLA typing was unavailable for some donors at each locus, so association tests used only the typed subset. The classifier was reported to diagnose cytomegalovirus status with high specificity and sensitivity in both the original cohort and the validation cohort. In a later genetic analysis, a missense DCLRE1C variant was associated with V-gene and J-gene trimming of TCR beta chains, and the association was replicated in an independent cohort. A further reported finding was that TCR beta sequences accurately predicted the HLA-A and HLA-B alleles for most subjects in the first cohort.

The germline V gene specifies SGHRS as CDR1 and YFSETQ as CDR2. V lost 4 bases and J lost 4 bases; the stretch between them is 15 bases long. The CDR3 goes from the cysteine to the phenylalanine over 14 residues. The kept DNA is CDR3 alone, 42 bases in frame from the first base. Receptor libraries were prepared by the immunoSEQ multiplex PCR assay. The multiplex PCR relied on a mix of 60 forward primers for TCR Vbeta segments and 13 reverse primers for TCR Jbeta segments. A multiplex PCR assay on genomic DNA amplified the CDR3 region of rearranged TCR beta genes. The Illumina HiSeq System was used to sequence the amplified TCR beta libraries as 87-base-pair reads. The paper's processing steps were these. A later analysis tallied around 80 million unique TCR beta chains across the 666 repertoires, and around 12 million of those chains were shared by two or more donors. A nearest-neighbor algorithm error-corrected the raw reads and collapsed the reads into unique sequences, merging closely related sequences to remove PCR and sequencing errors. CDR3 sequences were aligned to IMGT reference sequences to assign V, D and J gene segments. For a sequence to be retained, a match of at least six nucleotides was required to both a V gene segment and a J gene segment. A rearrangement was called productive if the CDR3 had no stop codons and remained in frame with V and J, and every other rearrangement was called non-productive. Following IMGT convention, CDR3 was defined as the stretch from the second conserved V-encoded cysteine to the conserved J-encoded phenylalanine. Sequences without an unambiguous match to a single V gene segment were excluded from the earlier analysis of approximately 600 of the donors. In an earlier analysis of some 590 of the donors, V segments were called functional above 56.7% productive rearrangements and were called segregating when the between-donor standard deviation exceeded 5%. A statistical classification framework was built for diagnosing cytomegalovirus status from the catalog of TCR beta chain sequences. In a later analysis, TCR nucleotide sequences were compared against IMGT/GENE-DB human TR gene sequences so that V and J genes could be assigned. A later analysis assigned CDR3 sequences and most-parsimonious VDJ recombination scenarios with the TCRdist pipeline. In a later analysis, every TCR beta chain was defined by the combination of its CDR3 amino acid sequence and its V-gene family, and reads without a unique V-gene family were dropped. To address suspected cross-contamination and a sequencing artifact, a later analysis removed over 500 highly shared, low-generation-probability nucleotide sequences. A later analysis calculated a clonal expansion index for each public chain from normalized within-repertoire ranks of inferred template counts. A later analysis computed generation probabilities with a VDJ recombination model fitted to out-of-frame rearrangements, and checked the results against IGoR. In a later analysis, TCR-TCR, TCR-HLA and TCR-CMV co-occurrence was scored with hypergeometric tests, and a repertoire-size bias correction was applied to TCR pairs. A later analysis estimated false discovery rates by permuting HLA or CMV assignments 20 times. In a later analysis, co-occurring TCRs were grouped with DBSCAN, and TCRdist sequence similarity was added when clustering was performed within HLA-allele-positive subsets. Co-occurrence clustering excluded repertoires with fewer than 30,000 or more than 120,000 public chains, plus five with anomalous nucleotide sharing. Imported from immuneACCESS, the table was reduced by TCRdb to in-frame sequences with V and J called. These copies leave out some clones; in studies compared against another copy, an unresolved V gene accounts for under half, and the cause of the remainder is not known. V and J calls plus clone size are reproduced from that table; the DNA served to infer D and trimming. In this sample the table shows 180,000 or so clones, approximately 83% of which occur a single time. Of the sample, about 9.3% is held by the ten largest clones.

The source is a man younger than 35 in good health and CMV-seropositive. Specimen: PBMCs. The V and J segments used are TRBV5-1 and TRBJ2-7; TRBD2 is possibly the D segment (6 matching bases). The CDR3 region: CASSTGDFQYEQYF. In nucleotides, the sequence is TGCGCCAGCAGCACCGGGGACTTCCAGTACGAGCAGTACTTC.